The 8 T cell receptor beta chains below come from one sample, sequenced in a study of a mutant IDH1 vaccine in newly diagnosed glioma (dated by TCRdb to about 2021). The method was the immunoSEQ multiplex PCR assay. Not all clones reach the TCRdb copy of this immuneACCESS table, which keeps in-frame sequences only. Checked studies attribute under half of the gap to unresolved V genes and leave the rest unexplained. The sample table records tens of thousands of clones; 79% of these occur just once. Of the sample, about 8.2% falls within the top ten clones. In light of the paper, this sample's time point label describes: week 11, during vaccination. Every vaccine dose consisted of 300 ug of a 20-mer mutant IDH1 peptide in Montanide, administered subcutaneously together with topical imiquimod. Their cognate antigens are unknown. The sequenced sample was PBMCs, obtained from a glioma patient whose treatment included an IDH1 peptide vaccine. All receptors derive from a middle-aged man with glioma.

The chain has TRBV6-6 and TRBJ2-7; 10 bases match TRBD2. The J segment lost 7 bases and the V segment lost 8 bases, leaving 8 bases of the junction unmatched. The CDR3 consists of 13 residues. Looked up from germline, CDR1 is MNHNY and CDR2 is SVGAGI (reference sequence). CDR3 coding DNA: TGTGCCAGCGCCCCCCAACTAGCGGGAGAGCAGTACTTC. It encodes CASAPQLAGEQYF.

The gene calls are TRBV5-6 and TRBJ2-7; D is uncertain. The CDR3 covers 14 residues. Germline CDR1 SGHDT, CDR2 YYEEEE. With 0 bases removed from V and 4 bases from J, the gap between germline ends came to 11 bases. The CDR3 coding sequence is TGTGCCAGCAGCTTGGGAGAGTTTCCTTACGAGCAGTACGTC. Amino acid sequence: CASSLGEFPYEQYV.

The V call is TRBV28, the J call TRBJ1-2; no definite D call. V was clipped by 2 bases and J by 0 bases, with 16 bases between them. CDR3 length: 17 residues. Germline CDR1 MDHEN, CDR2 SYDVKM. CDR3 residues: CASSLLGRRQANYGYTF. In nucleotides, the CDR3 is TGTGCCAGCAGTTTACTTGGGAGGCGGCAAGCTAACTATGGCTACACCTTC.

The V call is TRBV9, the J call TRBJ2-3; 9 bases line up with TRBD2. The CDR3 contains 15 residues. Germline CDR1 reads SGDLS; CDR2 reads YYNGEE. The ends lost 3 bases at V and 4 bases at J; junction bases unmatched: 6. The DNA of the CDR3 is TGTGCCAGCAGCGCCCGAGGCGGGGGGGCAGATACGCAGTATTTT. This encodes CASSARGGGADTQYF. Using reference TRBV9 and TRBJ2-3 for the parts outside the CDR3, the full variable domain is DSGVTQTPKHLITATGQRVTLRCSPRSGDLSVYWYQQSLDQGLQFLIQYYNGEERAKGNILERFSAQQFPDLHSELNLSSLELGDSALYFCASSARGGGADTQYFGPGTRLTVL.

The J gene is TRBJ2-3, the V gene TRBV15; a possible D gene is TRBD1 (6 bases). CDR1 is LNHNV and CDR2 is YYDKDF in the germline V gene (reference sequence). Trimming removed 5 bases from V and 4 bases from J, with 10 bases in between. CDR3 length: 13 residues. CDR3 sequence (DNA): TGTGCCACCAGCCAGAAGGGGGCAGATACGCAGTATTTT. It codes for CATSQKGADTQYF. The complete variable domain, with remaining parts taken from reference TRBV15 and TRBJ2-3, reads DAMVIQNPRYQVTQFGKPVTLSCSQTLNHNVMYWYQQKSSQAPKLLFHYYDKDFNNEADTPDNFQSRRPNTSFCFLDIRSPGLGDTAMYLCATSQKGADTQYFGPGTRLTVL.

The chain has TRBV19 and TRBJ2-3, with D uncertain. The CDR3 covers 14 residues. Germline V gene lookup returns CDR1 LNHDA and CDR2 SQIVND (reference sequence). The V end lost 8 bases, the J end lost 4 bases, and 16 bases lay between the germline ends. The DNA of the CDR3 is TGTGCCAGTTCCTACGGCCTCCGGGCAGATACGCAGTATTTT. Encoded protein: CASSYGLRADTQYF. Drawing the rest from reference TRBV19 and TRBJ2-3, the complete variable domain is DGGITQSPKYLFRKEGQNVTLSCEQNLNHDAMYWYRQDPGQGLRLIYYSQIVNDFQKGDIAEGYSVSREKKESFPLTVTSAQKNPTAFYLCASSYGLRADTQYFGPGTRLTVL.

The chain uses TRBV5-8 and TRBJ2-3; TRBD2 is a possible D gene (7 bases). Trimming left V 5 bases short and J 6 bases short, with 16 bases between. The CDR3 sequence is 14 residues long. Germline V gene sequence: CDR1 SGHTS, CDR2 YDEGEE. CDR3: CASRPRGAGDTQYF. The CDR3 nucleotides read TGTGCCAGCAGACCCCGGGGGGCAGGGGATACGCAGTATTTT. The full variable domain, rest sourced from reference TRBV5-8 and TRBJ2-3, is EAGVTQSPTHLIKTRGQQATLRCSPISGHTSVYWYQQALGLGLQFLLWYDEGEERNRGNFPPRFSGRQFPNYSSELNVNALELEDSALYLCASRPRGAGDTQYFGPGTRLTVL.

The V call is TRBV5-1, the J call TRBJ2-3, with 11 bases lining up with TRBD2. There are 16 residues in the CDR3. Per germline, CDR1 SGHRS and CDR2 YFSETQ. The V segment lost 0 bases and the J segment 5 bases; nucleotides outside the gene matches: 5. The CDR3 here is CASSLAVAGGEDTQYF. The CDR3 nucleotides are TGCGCCAGCAGCTTGGCCGTAGCGGGAGGGGAAGATACGCAGTATTTT.